The present TCR beta chain was sequenced within a study of blood T cell repertoires in COVID-19. Study background: From T cells, B-cell-depleted T cells, or PBMCs came the material, which was cDNA or gDNA.

Trimming shortened V by 3 bases and J by 1 base, and 9 bases separated the two germline ends. The CDR3 loop spans 13 amino acids. Germline CDR1 reads SQVTM; CDR2 reads ANQGSEA. As handled by the study authors: How many nucleated cells were present was estimated from reference gene primer amplification. Sequencing used immunoSEQ multiplex PCR; TCRdb keeps in-frame clones, though not all of them. Clonal size and the V and J genes are those of that table, whereas D and trimming came from the DNA. The repertoire holds under 200,000 clones, with around four fifths as singletons. The material sequenced was peripheral blood. This receptor was obtained from a woman between 40 and 55 years old with acute or convalescent COVID-19. The rearrangement uses TRBV29-1 and TRBJ1-1, with D hard to call. CDR3 DNA: TGCAGCGTTGATGCAGGCCAGAACACTGAAGCTTTCTTT. This encodes CSVDAGQNTEAFF.